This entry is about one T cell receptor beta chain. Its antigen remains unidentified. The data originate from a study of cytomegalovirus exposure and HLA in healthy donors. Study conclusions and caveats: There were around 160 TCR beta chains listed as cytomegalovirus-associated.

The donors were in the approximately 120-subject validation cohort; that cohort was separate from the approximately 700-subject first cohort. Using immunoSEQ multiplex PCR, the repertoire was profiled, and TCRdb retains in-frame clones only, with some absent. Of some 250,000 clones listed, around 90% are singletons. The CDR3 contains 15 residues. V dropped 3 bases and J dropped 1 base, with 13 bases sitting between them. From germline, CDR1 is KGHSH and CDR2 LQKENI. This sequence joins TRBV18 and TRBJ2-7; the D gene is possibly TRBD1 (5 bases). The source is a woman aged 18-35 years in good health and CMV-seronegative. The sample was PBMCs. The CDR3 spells CASSPGAIESYEQYV. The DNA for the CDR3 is TGTGCCAGCTCACCTGGGGCTATAGAATCCTACGAGCAGTACGTC.